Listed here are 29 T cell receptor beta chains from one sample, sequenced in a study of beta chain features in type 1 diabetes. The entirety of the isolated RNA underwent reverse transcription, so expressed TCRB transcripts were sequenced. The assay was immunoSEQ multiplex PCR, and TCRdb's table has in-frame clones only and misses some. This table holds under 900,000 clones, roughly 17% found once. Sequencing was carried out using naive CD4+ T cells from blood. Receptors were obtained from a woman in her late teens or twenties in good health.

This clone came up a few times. This CDR3 reads CAADYPRDRDYEQYF. The DNA of the CDR3 is TGTGCCGCGGATTATCCCCGGGACAGGGACTACGAGCAGTACTTC. The chain uses TRBV6-1 and TRBJ2-7; 9 bases line up with TRBD1. Germline trimming cut 11 bases from V and 3 bases from J; bases unmatched to any gene: 14. The germline V gene encodes CDR1 MNHNS and CDR2 SASEGT. The CDR3 is 15 residues long.

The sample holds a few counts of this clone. CDR3 amino acids: CASSEVGRKPQHF. CDR3 in DNA: TGTGCCAGCAGTGAAGTGGGGAGGAAGCCCCAGCATTTT. The gene calls are TRBV6-5 and TRBJ1-5; D is unclear. V gave up 5 bases and J gave up 8 bases, with 13 bases separating them. CDR1 and CDR2 from the germline V gene are MNHEY and SVGAGI. The CDR3 covers 13 residues.

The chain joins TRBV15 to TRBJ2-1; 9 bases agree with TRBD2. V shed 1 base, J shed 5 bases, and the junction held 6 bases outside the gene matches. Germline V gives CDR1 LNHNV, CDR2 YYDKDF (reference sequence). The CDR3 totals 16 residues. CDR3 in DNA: TGTGCCACCAGCAGAGTTTTGACTAGCGGAAACAATGAGCAGTTCTTC. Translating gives CATSRVLTSGNNEQFF.

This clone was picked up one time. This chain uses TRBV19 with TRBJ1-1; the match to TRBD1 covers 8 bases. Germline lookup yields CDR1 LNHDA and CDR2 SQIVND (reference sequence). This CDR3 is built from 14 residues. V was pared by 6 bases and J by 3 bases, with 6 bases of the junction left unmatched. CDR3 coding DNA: TGTGCCAGTAGACCCAGACAGGGGTACACTGAAGCTTTCTTT. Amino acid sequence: CASRPRQGYTEAFF. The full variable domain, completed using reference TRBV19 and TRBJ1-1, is DGGITQSPKYLFRKEGQNVTLSCEQNLNHDAMYWYRQDPGQGLRLIYYSQIVNDFQKGDIAEGYSVSREKKESFPLTVTSAQKNPTAFYLCASRPRQGYTEAFFGQGTRLTVV.

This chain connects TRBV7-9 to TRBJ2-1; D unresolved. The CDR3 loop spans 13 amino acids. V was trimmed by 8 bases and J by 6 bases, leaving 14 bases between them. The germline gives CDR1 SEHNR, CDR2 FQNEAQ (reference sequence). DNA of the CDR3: TGTGCCAGCGCTACGCGGCGGAGCAATGAGCAGTTCTTC. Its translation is CASATRRSNEQFF.

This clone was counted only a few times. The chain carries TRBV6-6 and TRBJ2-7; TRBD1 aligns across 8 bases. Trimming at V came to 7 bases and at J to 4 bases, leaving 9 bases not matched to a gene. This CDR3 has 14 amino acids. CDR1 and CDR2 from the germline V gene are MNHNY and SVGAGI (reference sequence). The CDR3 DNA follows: TGTGCCAGCACCAGGGGGACAGGTGTTTACGAGCAGTACTTC. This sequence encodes CASTRGTGVYEQYF.

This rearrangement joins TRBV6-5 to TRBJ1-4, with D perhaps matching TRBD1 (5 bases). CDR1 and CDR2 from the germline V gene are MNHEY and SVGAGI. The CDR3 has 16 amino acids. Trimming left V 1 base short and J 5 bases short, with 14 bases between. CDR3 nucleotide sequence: TGTGCCAGCAGTTACTGGGGGGGGAACAAGAATGAAAAACTGTTTTTT. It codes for CASSYWGGNKNEKLFF.

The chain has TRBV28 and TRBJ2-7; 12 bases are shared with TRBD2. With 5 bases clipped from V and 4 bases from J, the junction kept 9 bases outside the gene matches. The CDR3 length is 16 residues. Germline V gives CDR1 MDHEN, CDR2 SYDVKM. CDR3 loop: CASSPKRTSGKYEQYF. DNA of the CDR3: TGTGCCAGCAGTCCGAAGAGGACTAGCGGGAAATACGAGCAGTACTTC.

The CDR3 DNA is TGTGCCACCAGCACTCAACCCTACTCGGGCGGAATCGAGACCCAGTACTTC. It specifies CATSTQPYSGGIETQYF. This chain uses TRBV15 with TRBJ2-5, with D uncertain. Per the germline V gene, CDR1 is LNHNV and CDR2 is YYDKDF (reference sequence). The CDR3 has 17 amino acids. Trimming shortened V by 4 bases and J by 5 bases, and 23 bases separated the two germline ends.

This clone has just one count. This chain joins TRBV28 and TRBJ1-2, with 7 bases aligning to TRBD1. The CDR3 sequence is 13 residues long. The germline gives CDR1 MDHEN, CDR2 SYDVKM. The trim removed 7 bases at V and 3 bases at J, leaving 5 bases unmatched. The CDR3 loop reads CASIPQGHYGYTF. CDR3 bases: TGTGCCAGCATACCACAGGGGCACTATGGCTACACCTTC.

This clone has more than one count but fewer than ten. This CDR3 is CASSLSLEQYF. For the CDR3, the DNA is TGTGCCAGCAGTTTATCCCTCGAGCAGTACTTC. The rearrangement joins TRBV28 to TRBJ2-7; the D is unclear. V dropped 1 base and J dropped 6 bases, with 4 bases sitting between them. Germline V gene data show CDR1 as MDHEN and CDR2 as SYDVKM. This CDR3 has 11 amino acids.

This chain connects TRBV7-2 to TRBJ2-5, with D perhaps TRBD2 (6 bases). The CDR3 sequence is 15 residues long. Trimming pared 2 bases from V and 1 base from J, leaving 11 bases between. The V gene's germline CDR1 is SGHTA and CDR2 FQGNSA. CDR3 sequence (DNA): TGTGCCAGCAGCTTAAGTTCGGGACTCCAAGAGACCCAGTACTTC. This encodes CASSLSSGLQETQYF.

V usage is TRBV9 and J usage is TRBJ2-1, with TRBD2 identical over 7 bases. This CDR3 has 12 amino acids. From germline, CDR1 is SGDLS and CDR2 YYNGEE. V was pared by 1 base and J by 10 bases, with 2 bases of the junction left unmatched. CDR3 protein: CASSVWGLEQFF. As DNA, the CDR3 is TGTGCCAGCAGCGTATGGGGACTAGAGCAGTTCTTC.

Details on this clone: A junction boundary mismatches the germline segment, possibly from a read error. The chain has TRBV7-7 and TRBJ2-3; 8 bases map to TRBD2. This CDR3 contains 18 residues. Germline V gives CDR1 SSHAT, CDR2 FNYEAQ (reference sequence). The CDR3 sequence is CASSLGAGGPTHTDTQYF. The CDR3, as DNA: TGTGCTAGCAGCTTAGGGGCGGGAGGCCCGACACACACAGATACGCAGTATTTT.

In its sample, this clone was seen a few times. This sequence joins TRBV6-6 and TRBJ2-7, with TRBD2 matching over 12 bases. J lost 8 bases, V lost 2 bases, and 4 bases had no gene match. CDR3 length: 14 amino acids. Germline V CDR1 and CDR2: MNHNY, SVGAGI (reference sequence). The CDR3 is CASSYRTSGNQQYF. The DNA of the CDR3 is TGTGCCAGCAGTTACCGGACTAGCGGGAATCAGCAGTACTTC.

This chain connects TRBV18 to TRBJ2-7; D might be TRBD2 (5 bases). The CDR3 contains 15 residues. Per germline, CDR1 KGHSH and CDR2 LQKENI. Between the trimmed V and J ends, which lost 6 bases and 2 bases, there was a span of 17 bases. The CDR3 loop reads CASSTGLAGAYEQYF. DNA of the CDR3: TGTGCCAGCTCCACCGGTCTAGCCGGGGCCTACGAGCAGTACTTC.

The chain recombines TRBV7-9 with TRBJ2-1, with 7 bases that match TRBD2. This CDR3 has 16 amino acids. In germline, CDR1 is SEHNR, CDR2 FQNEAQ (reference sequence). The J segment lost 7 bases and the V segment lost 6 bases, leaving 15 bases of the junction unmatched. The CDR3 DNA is TGTGCCAGCAGACCAAGGCCGGGACTAAATGGTAATGAGCAGTTCTTC. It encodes CASRPRPGLNGNEQFF.

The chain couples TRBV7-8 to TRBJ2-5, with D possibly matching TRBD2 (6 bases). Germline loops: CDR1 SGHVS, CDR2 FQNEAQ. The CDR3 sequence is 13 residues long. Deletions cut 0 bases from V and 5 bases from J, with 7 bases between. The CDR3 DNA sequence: TGTGCCAGCAGCTTAGCCCGGGGGGAGACCCAGTACTTC. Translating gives CASSLARGETQYF.

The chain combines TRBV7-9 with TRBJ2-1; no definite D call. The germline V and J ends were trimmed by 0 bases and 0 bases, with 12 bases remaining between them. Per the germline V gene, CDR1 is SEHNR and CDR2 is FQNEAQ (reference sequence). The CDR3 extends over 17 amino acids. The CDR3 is CASSLAGWGSSYNEQFF. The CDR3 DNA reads TGTGCCAGCAGCTTAGCGGGTTGGGGAAGCTCCTACAATGAGCAGTTCTTC.

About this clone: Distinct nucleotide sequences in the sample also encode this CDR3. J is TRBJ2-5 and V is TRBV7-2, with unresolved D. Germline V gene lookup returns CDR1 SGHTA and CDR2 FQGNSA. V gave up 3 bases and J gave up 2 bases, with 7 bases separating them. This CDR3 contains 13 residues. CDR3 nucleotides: TGTGCCAGCAGCTTCGCTTTGCAAGAGACCCAGTACTTC. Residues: CASSFALQETQYF.

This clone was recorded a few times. Here the CDR3 reads CASSFPGVDTQYF. CDR3 nucleotide sequence: TGTGCCAGCAGTTTTCCAGGGGTAGATACGCAGTATTTT. The genes are TRBV28 and TRBJ2-3; weak D call: TRBD1 (6 bases). This CDR3 contains 13 residues. Germline-derived CDR1 and CDR2 are MDHEN and SYDVKM. Between the trimmed V and J ends, which lost 3 bases and 5 bases, there was a span of 9 bases.

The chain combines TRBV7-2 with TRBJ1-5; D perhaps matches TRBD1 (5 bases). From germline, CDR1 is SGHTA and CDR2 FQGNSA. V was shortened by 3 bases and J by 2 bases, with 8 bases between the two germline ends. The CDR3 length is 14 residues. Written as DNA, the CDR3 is TGTGCCAGCAGCTTTACGGGGGGCAATCAGCCCCAGCATTTT. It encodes CASSFTGGNQPQHF.

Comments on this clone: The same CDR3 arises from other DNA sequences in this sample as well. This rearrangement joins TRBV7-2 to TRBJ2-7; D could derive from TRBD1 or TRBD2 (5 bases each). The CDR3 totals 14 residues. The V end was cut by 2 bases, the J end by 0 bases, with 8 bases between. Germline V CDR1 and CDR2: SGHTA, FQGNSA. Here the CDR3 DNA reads TGTGCCAGCAGCTTACGGGACGTCTCCTACGAGCAGTACTTC. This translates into CASSLRDVSYEQYF. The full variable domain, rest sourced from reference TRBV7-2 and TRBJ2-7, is GAGVSQSPSNKVTEKGKDVELRCDPISGHTALYWYRQSLGQGLEFLIYFQGNSAPDKSGLPSDRFSAERTGGSVSTLTIQRTQQEDSAVYLCASSLRDVSYEQYFGPGTRLTVT.

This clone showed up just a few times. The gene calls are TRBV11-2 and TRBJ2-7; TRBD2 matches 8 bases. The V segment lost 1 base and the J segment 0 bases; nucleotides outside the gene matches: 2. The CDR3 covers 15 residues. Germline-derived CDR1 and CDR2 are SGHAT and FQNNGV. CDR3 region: CASSLVLAGSYEQYF. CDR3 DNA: TGTGCCAGCAGCTTAGTCCTAGCGGGCTCCTACGAGCAGTACTTC.

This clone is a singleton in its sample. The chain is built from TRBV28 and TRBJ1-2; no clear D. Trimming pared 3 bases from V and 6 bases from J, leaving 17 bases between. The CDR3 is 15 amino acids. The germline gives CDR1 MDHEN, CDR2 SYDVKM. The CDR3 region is CASSLVVGRYHGYTF. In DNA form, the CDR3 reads TGTGCCAGCAGTTTGGTAGTAGGGCGCTACCATGGCTACACCTTC.

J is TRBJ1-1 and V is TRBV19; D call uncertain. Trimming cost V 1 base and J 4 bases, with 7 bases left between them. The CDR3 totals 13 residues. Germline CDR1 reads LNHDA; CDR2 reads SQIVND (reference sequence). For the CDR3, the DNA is TGTGCCAGTAGTATAGGAAAAGGCACTGAAGCTTTCTTT. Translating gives CASSIGKGTEAFF.

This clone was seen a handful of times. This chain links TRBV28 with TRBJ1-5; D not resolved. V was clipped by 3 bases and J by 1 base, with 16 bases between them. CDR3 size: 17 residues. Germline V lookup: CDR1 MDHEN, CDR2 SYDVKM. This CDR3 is CASSLDPGSTSNQPQHF. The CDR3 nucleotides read TGTGCCAGCAGTTTGGACCCCGGGTCTACCAGCAATCAGCCCCAGCATTTT.

Here the CDR3 reads CASSEATGQGYGYTF. The CDR3 nucleotides read TGTGCCAGCAGTGAAGCGACGGGACAGGGGTATGGCTACACCTTC. V gene TRBV2 combines with J gene TRBJ1-2, with 10 bases identical to TRBD1. Germline trimming cut 0 bases from V and 5 bases from J; bases unmatched to any gene: 3. Per germline, CDR1 SNHLY and CDR2 FYNNEI. The CDR3 sequence is 15 residues long.

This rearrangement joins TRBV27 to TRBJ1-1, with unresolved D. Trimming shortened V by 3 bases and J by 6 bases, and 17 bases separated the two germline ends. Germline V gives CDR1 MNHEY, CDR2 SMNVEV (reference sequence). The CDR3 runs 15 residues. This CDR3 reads CASSLDQVPLPEAFF. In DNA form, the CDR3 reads TGTGCCAGCAGTTTGGACCAGGTCCCCCTTCCTGAAGCTTTCTTT.